The following is a T cell receptor beta chain sequence with its context. No antigen is known for it. Methods used by the authors: ImmunoSEQ only sent back junction sequences with no quality scores, so filtering was done differently. The assay was immunoSEQ multiplex PCR, and TCRdb's table has in-frame clones only and misses some. V, J and clone size reflect that table, while D and trimming were determined from the DNA. The table includes roughly 1,500,000 clones, approximately 98% detected once. These data come from a study of shared clonotypes between healthy human individuals. Looking at the study overall: Each donor's CD8 memory used one plate, CD8 naive two, each CD4 subset three.

CDR3 length equals 16 residues. V was pared by 0 bases and J by 1 base, with 12 bases between. Germline V lookup: CDR1 LGHNA, CDR2 YSLEER. Findings and caveats of the study: Sorted-subset sequencing was shown by rarefaction to be incomplete despite large depth.

The sequenced sample was naive CD4+ T cells sorted from blood. The sample's subset: CD45RA+ positively selected. The source of this sequence is a man aged 30 to 39 in good health. This chain joins TRBV4-3 and TRBJ1-1; D is unclear. The CDR3 loop reads CASSQDLVRPNTEAFF. The CDR3 DNA reads TGCGCCAGCAGCCAAGATCTGGTTAGGCCGAACACTGAAGCTTTCTTT.